This is a list of T cell receptor beta chains from one sample in a study of cytomegalovirus exposure and HLA in healthy donors. Repertoires were generated with immunoSEQ multiplex PCR, while TCRdb's copy carries only in-frame clones and drops some. The sample totals about 48,000 clones. Sequencing was performed on PBMCs. These receptors were collected from a woman between 40 and 50 years old in good health and CMV-seronegative. Each CDR3 is given with its conserved first and last residue. D genes are given only for firm matches.

TRBJ2-5 . TRBV18 CASSPVRGFETQYF TGTGCCAGCTCACCCGTACGAGGGTTTGAGACCCAGTACTTC
TRBJ1-2 TRBD1 TRBV6-1 CASSEGQGVYGYTF TGTGCCAGCAGTGAAGGACAGGGAGTCTATGGCTACACCTTC
TRBJ2-1 TRBD2 TRBV5-1 CASRGTSGQNEQFF TGCGCCAGCAGGGGGACTAGCGGGCAAAATGAGCAGTTCTTC
TRBJ2-7 . TRBV28 CASSWAGIYEQYF TGTGCCAGCAGTTGGGCAGGTATCTACGAGCAGTACTTC
TRBJ2-4 TRBD2 TRBV7-9 CASSLTGGGDIQYF TGTGCCAGCAGCTTAACGGGAGGAGGAGACATTCAGTACTTC
TRBJ1-4 TRBD1 TRBV28 CASSSAGTASNEKLFF TGTGCCAGCAGTTCCGCCGGGACAGCTTCTAATGAAAAACTGTTTTTT
TRBJ1-5 . TRBV28 CASSLGQPNQPQHF TGTGCCAGCAGTTTAGGGCAGCCCAATCAGCCCCAGCATTTT
TRBJ1-1 . TRBV4-2 CASRGQQNTEDFF TGTGCCAGCAGGGGGCAGCAGAACACTGAAGATTTCTTT
TRBJ2-7 . TRBV14 CASSTLGSGEQYF TGTGCCAGCAGCACACTAGGCTCAGGCGAGCAGTACTTC
TRBJ2-7 . TRBV6-1 CASSEAGGGRVKHEQYF TGTGCCAGCAGTGAAGCGGGGGGAGGAAGGGTAAAGCACGAGCAGTACTTC
TRBJ2-1 TRBD2 TRBV4-2 CASSQPLAGGPGEQFF TGTGCCAGCAGCCAGCCTCTAGCGGGAGGGCCAGGTGAGCAGTTCTTC
TRBJ2-7 . TRBV14 CASSPIDNLYEQYF TGTGCCAGCAGCCCCATTGACAACCTCTACGAGCAGTACTTC
TRBJ2-5 TRBD2 TRBV15 CATSRDGLAHSQETQYF TGTGCCACCAGCAGAGATGGACTAGCGCACTCCCAAGAGACCCAGTACTTC
TRBJ2-2 . TRBV30 CAWSVARFGELFF TGTGCCTGGAGTGTAGCCCGTTTCGGGGAGCTGTTTTTT
TRBJ2-1 . TRBV11-3 CASSPKGQPYNEQFF TGTGCCAGCAGCCCCAAAGGACAGCCCTACAATGAGCAGTTCTTC
TRBJ2-7 . TRBV6-5 CASSFIRDSIYEQYF TGTGCCAGCAGTTTTATTAGGGACTCAATTTACGAGCAGTACTTC
TRBJ2-1 TRBD2 TRBV28 CASSSRRGLAGANEQFF TGTGCCAGCAGTTCCCGCCGCGGGCTAGCGGGAGCAAATGAGCAGTTCTTC
TRBJ1-2 . TRBV5-1 CASSLENRQAHLQRF TGCGCCAGCAGCTTGGAAAACCGGCAGGCCCACCTCCAACGCTTC
TRBJ1-1 . TRBV7-2 CASSLVQGAEAFF TGTGCCAGCAGCTTAGTACAGGGCGCTGAAGCTTTCTTT
TRBJ2-7 . TRBV9 CASSQGAASYEQYF TGTGCCAGCAGCCAAGGGGCGGCCTCCTACGAGCAGTACTTC
TRBJ1-2 . TRBV27 CASSSHSSYGYTF TGTGCCAGCAGTTCGCACAGCAGCTATGGCTACACCTTC
TRBJ2-1 TRBD2 TRBV30 CAWSWGGEQFF TGTGCCTGGAGTTGGGGAGGGGAGCAGTTCTTC
TRBJ1-2 . TRBV7-3 CASSSGRRQKGGYTF TGTGCCAGCAGCTCCGGACGAAGACAGAAAGGAGGCTACACCTTC
TRBJ2-1 TRBD2 TRBV4-2 CASSQDSSGNYNEQFF TGTGCCAGCAGCCAAGATAGTAGCGGGAACTACAATGAGCAGTTCTTC
TRBJ1-1 TRBD1 TRBV5-1 CASSTGQGVTTEAFF TGCGCCAGCAGCACGGGACAGGGGGTGACCACTGAAGCTTTCTTT
TRBJ1-1 TRBD1 TRBV10-3 CAISEQGDNTEAFF TGTGCCATCAGTGAGCAGGGGGACAACACTGAAGCTTTCTTT
TRBJ2-7 TRBD1 TRBV11-2 CASSSRQGVVLEQYF TGTGCCAGCAGCTCACGACAGGGCGTCGTCCTCGAGCAGTACTTC
TRBJ2-7 . TRBV18 CASSPGLVDEQYF TGTGCCAGCTCACCGGGACTCGTGGACGAGCAGTACTTC
TRBJ2-5 TRBD1 TRBV28 CASSRQGAETQYF TGTGCCAGCAGTAGACAGGGGGCCGAGACCCAGTACTTC
TRBJ2-3 TRBD1 TRBV28 CASSETGETDTQYF TGTGCCAGCAGTGAGACAGGGGAGACAGATACGCAGTATTTT
TRBJ2-4 TRBD1 TRBV28 CASTQAGGQGNIQYF TGTGCCAGCACCCAGGCGGGCGGACAGGGCAACATTCAGTACTTC
TRBJ2-3 TRBD2 TRBV4-2 CASSQEAAGAVSTDTQYF TGTGCCAGCAGCCAAGAGGCAGCGGGGGCCGTTAGCACAGATACGCAGTATTTT
TRBJ2-3 . TRBV7-6 CASSSLAEGADTQYF TGTGCCAGCAGCTCCCTCGCTGAAGGGGCAGATACGCAGTATTTT
TRBJ2-4 TRBD2 TRBV4-3 CASSQDERETNIQYF TGCGCCAGCAGCCAAGATGAGCGGGAGACCAACATTCAGTACTTC
TRBJ1-2 . TRBV14 CASSQFRPTKQGSNYGYTF TGTGCCAGCAGCCAATTTCGGCCGACTAAACAGGGCTCTAACTATGGCTACACCTTC
TRBJ1-5 TRBD1 TRBV5-6 CASSFTSGTAEAPQHF TGTGCCAGCAGCTTTACTTCCGGGACAGCAGAAGCGCCCCAGCATTTT
TRBJ1-3 . TRBV2 CASSEEFDGNTIYF TGTGCCAGCAGTGAAGAGTTTGACGGGAACACCATATATTTT
TRBJ1-1 TRBD1 TRBV5-1 CASIPGPGGTEAFF TGCGCCAGCATCCCGGGGCCAGGGGGGACTGAAGCTTTCTTT
TRBJ2-5 . TRBV5-1 CASSRDYLETQYF TGCGCCAGCAGCCGTGACTACCTAGAGACCCAGTACTTC
TRBJ2-7 . TRBV7-8 CASSFLRGITYEQYF TGTGCCAGCAGCTTCCTAAGGGGGATTACCTACGAGCAGTACTTC
TRBJ2-1 TRBD2 TRBV7-9 CASSLATSDEQFF TGTGCCAGCAGCTTAGCGACTAGCGATGAGCAGTTCTTC
TRBJ1-4 TRBD1 TRBV28 CASSPQGAANEKLFF TGTGCCAGCAGTCCCCAGGGGGCGGCTAATGAAAAACTGTTTTTT
TRBJ1-5 . TRBV28 CASRLQGWSNQPQHF TGTGCCAGCAGACTACAGGGCTGGAGCAATCAGCCCCAGCATTTT
TRBJ2-1 . TRBV19 CASSMRSAYNEQFF TGTGCCAGTAGTATGAGGTCGGCCTACAATGAGCAGTTCTTC
TRBJ1-3 . TRBV6-5 CASSYFRGLSGNTIYF TGTGCCAGCAGTTACTTCAGGGGCCTCTCTGGAAACACCATATATTTT
TRBJ2-1 TRBD2 TRBV11-1 CASSLELATYNEQFF TGTGCCAGCAGCTTAGAACTAGCGACCTACAATGAGCAGTTCTTC
TRBJ1-2 TRBD1 TRBV13 CASSLGTGDYGYTF TGTGCCAGCAGCCTCGGGACAGGGGACTATGGCTACACCTTC